What follows are 24 T cell receptor beta chains derived from one specimen sequenced in a study of radiotherapy plus CTLA-4 blockade in lung cancer. The method was immunoSEQ multiplex PCR; TCRdb's version includes in-frame clones alone and lacks a portion of them. Among tens of thousands of clones listed, roughly 80% were seen once. This specimen was peripheral blood, taken from a patient treated with radiotherapy plus ipilimumab. The receptors derive from a human donor with non-small cell lung cancer who had stable disease on radiotherapy plus ipilimumab.

The chain carries TRBV6-5 and TRBJ2-7; 7 nucleotides agree with TRBD1. Germline CDR1 and CDR2: MNHEY and SVGAGI. V trimming: 5 bases; J trimming: 0 bases; junction bases outside the gene matches: 4. The CDR3 has 14 amino acids. CDR3 nucleotide sequence: TGTGCCAGCAGTCAAAGACAGGGCTCCTACGAGCAGTACTTC. The encoded protein is CASSQRQGSYEQYF.

CDR3 in DNA: TGCGCCAGCAGATCGACTGGCGGAGAGCAGTACTTC. Amino acid sequence: CASRSTGGEQYF. This rearrangement joins TRBV5-1 to TRBJ2-7, with unresolved D. V was pared by 5 bases and J by 7 bases, with 13 bases between. The germline CDR1 and CDR2 sequences are SGHRS and YFSETQ. The CDR3 length is 12 residues.

This clone was seen only a few times. The rearrangement links TRBV11-2 to TRBJ2-5, with a possible D match to TRBD1 (5 bases). The germline CDR1 and CDR2 sequences are SGHAT and FQNNGV. The ends were cut back, 1 base at V and 4 bases at J, with 13 bases in the middle. The CDR3 contains 15 residues. CDR3 sequence reads: CASSLAAGLRETQYF. DNA of the CDR3: TGTGCCAGCAGCTTAGCGGCAGGGCTAAGAGAGACCCAGTACTTC.

In DNA form, the CDR3 reads TGCGCCAGCAGTTCCACAGGAGCCCCTTACAATGAGCAGTTCTTC. This encodes CASSSTGAPYNEQFF. This chain connects TRBV5-1 to TRBJ2-1; weak D call: TRBD1 (5 bases). CDR1 is SGHRS and CDR2 is YFSETQ in the germline V gene. Between the trimmed V and J ends, which lost 5 bases and 4 bases, there was a span of 16 bases. The CDR3 contains 15 residues.

This sequence joins TRBV6-1 and TRBJ2-3, with D maybe TRBD1 (6 bases). V was shortened by 3 bases and J by 5 bases, with 6 bases between the two germline ends. Germline CDR1 and CDR2: MNHNS and SASEGT. The CDR3 is 12 residues long. The CDR3 DNA reads TGTGCCAGCAGTGAGACAGGAGATACGCAGTATTTT. Its protein product is CASSETGDTQYF.

The V call is TRBV7-9, the J call TRBJ1-2; no definite D call. The V and J ends lost 8 bases and 4 bases respectively, with 11 bases between them. Germline CDR1 and CDR2: SEHNR and FQNEAQ (reference sequence). This CDR3 comprises 12 residues. DNA of the CDR3: TGTGCCAGCGAGATTAACCGCTATGGCTACACCTTC. It encodes CASEINRYGYTF. Drawing the rest from reference TRBV7-9 and TRBJ1-2, the complete variable domain is DTGVSQNPRHKITKRGQNVTFRCDPISEHNRLYWYRQTLGQGPEFLTYFQNEAQLEKSRLLSDRFSAERPKGSFSTLEIQRTEQGDSAMYLCASEINRYGYTFGSGTRLTVV.

This clone was observed once. This sequence joins TRBV12-5 and TRBJ2-1; unclear D gene. Germline CDR1 and CDR2: LGHNT and FRNRAP. This CDR3 has 13 amino acids. V gave up 1 base and J gave up 10 bases, with 11 bases separating them. The CDR3 sequence: CASGLGNEAEQFF. CDR3 DNA: TGTGCTAGTGGTTTGGGTAATGAGGCGGAGCAGTTCTTC.

The rearrangement joins TRBV7-8 to TRBJ2-4; D might be TRBD1 (6 bases). In germline, CDR1 is SGHVS, CDR2 FQNEAQ. CDR3 length equals 12 residues. The V gene lost 5 bases and the J gene lost 14 bases, with 16 bases spanning the gap. CDR3 in DNA: TGTGCCAGCAGCCCCAGACAGGAGCCCGAGTACTTC. Residues: CASSPRQEPEYF.

The chain is built from TRBV28 and TRBJ1-1; the D is unclear. The germline V gene has CDR1 MDHEN and CDR2 SYDVKM. This CDR3 has 12 amino acids. V was pared by 5 bases and J by 8 bases, with 12 bases between. CDR3 in DNA: TGTGCCAGCAGTGTGGCTGGGGAGGAAGCTTTCTTT. This encodes CASSVAGEEAFF.

The V gene is TRBV30, the J gene TRBJ2-3; D might be TRBD1 (5 bases). Per the germline V gene, CDR1 is GTSNPN and CDR2 is SVGIG (reference sequence). Trimming cost V 5 bases and J 6 bases, with 12 bases left between them. This CDR3 is built from 12 residues. The CDR3 loop is CAWVKGLDTQYF. The CDR3 bases are TGTGCCTGGGTTAAGGGGTTGGATACGCAGTATTTT.

V gene TRBV5-1 combines with J gene TRBJ2-2; TRBD1 aligns across 11 bases. This CDR3 spans 15 amino acids. The germline CDR1 and CDR2 sequences are SGHRS and YFSETQ. With V trimmed by 4 bases and J by 4 bases, 3 bases remained unmatched. The CDR3 nucleotides are TGCGCCAGCAGCAGCGGACAGGGGGCCACCGGGGAGCTGTTTTTT. It is translated as CASSSGQGATGELFF.

The rearrangement joins TRBV7-3 to TRBJ2-1; D is possibly TRBD2 (5 bases). From germline, CDR1 is SGHTA and CDR2 FQGTGA. This CDR3 region has 15 residues. V shed 3 bases and J shed 5 bases, with 14 bases lying between them. DNA for the CDR3: TGTGCCAGCAGCTTTGGGCGGGCGCTGAACAATGAGCAGTTCTTC. This gives the protein CASSFGRALNNEQFF.

The V gene is TRBV15, the J gene TRBJ2-3; unclear D gene. Trimming took 0 bases from V and 8 from J, leaving 12 bases between them. Germline loops: CDR1 LNHNV, CDR2 YYDKDF (reference sequence). This CDR3 spans 14 amino acids. CDR3 loop: CATSRDPTIPTQYF. CDR3 nucleotide sequence: TGTGCCACCAGCAGAGATCCCACTATACCTACGCAGTATTTT.

The chain employs TRBV7-9 and TRBJ1-4, with D possibly TRBD1 on 6 matching bases. With 1 base removed from V and 10 bases from J, the gap between germline ends came to 16 bases. The CDR3 loop spans 15 amino acids. Germline V gives CDR1 SEHNR, CDR2 FQNEAQ (reference sequence). The DNA of the CDR3 is TGTGCCAGCAGCTTAGGTGTCGGGGGCCAAGTAAAACTGTTTTTT. Encoded protein: CASSLGVGGQVKLFF. Complete variable domain (other parts from reference TRBV7-9 and TRBJ1-4): DTGVSQNPRHKITKRGQNVTFRCDPISEHNRLYWYRQTLGQGPEFLTYFQNEAQLEKSRLLSDRFSAERPKGSFSTLEIQRTEQGDSAMYLCASSLGVGGQVKLFFGSGTQLSVL.

The J gene is TRBJ1-6, the V gene TRBV6-5; D gene uncertain. Germline V gene data show CDR1 as MNHEY and CDR2 as SVGAGI. The CDR3 contains 16 residues. Trimming left V 0 bases short and J 0 bases short, with 6 bases between. The CDR3 is CASSYSGSSYNSPLHF. For the CDR3, the DNA is TGTGCCAGCAGTTACTCGGGGAGCTCCTATAATTCACCCCTCCACTTT.

This clone was seen a handful of times. The rearrangement joins TRBV2 to TRBJ1-5, with D hard to call. Germline CDR1 SNHLY, CDR2 FYNNEI. The CDR3 is 12 residues long. V dropped 5 bases and J dropped 6 bases, with 8 bases sitting between them. The CDR3: CASSSAGQPQHF. Here the CDR3 DNA reads TGTGCCAGCAGTTCTGCAGGTCAGCCCCAGCATTTT.

The V and J genes are TRBV11-2 and TRBJ2-7; TRBD1 matches 11 bases. Germline V gene lookup returns CDR1 SGHAT and CDR2 FQNNGV. Trimming took 3 bases from V and 6 from J; bases not matched to a gene: 1. This CDR3 spans 13 amino acids. The CDR3 loop is CASSLGTGGEQYF. DNA for the CDR3: TGTGCCAGCAGCTTGGGGACAGGGGGCGAGCAGTACTTC.

CDR3 DNA: TGCGCCAGCAGCTTAGAGAGCGGGCCCTACGAGCAGTACTTC. Encoded protein: CASSLESGPYEQYF. The chain carries TRBV5-1 and TRBJ2-7, with D perhaps TRBD2 (6 bases). V was clipped by 2 bases and J by 2 bases, with 11 bases between them. This CDR3 is 14 amino acids long. Germline loops: CDR1 SGHRS, CDR2 YFSETQ.

The chain has TRBV6-5 and TRBJ2-2, with D maybe TRBD2 (6 bases). The V end lost 4 bases, the J end lost 4 bases, and 16 bases lay between the germline ends. Germline-derived CDR1 and CDR2 are MNHEY and SVGAGI. The CDR3 has 16 residues. The CDR3 is CASSSSGTLTTGELFF. In DNA, the CDR3 is TGTGCCAGCAGTTCCTCCGGGACTCTAACCACCGGGGAGCTGTTTTTT.

The V gene is TRBV10-3, the J gene TRBJ1-2; a possible D gene is TRBD1 (5 bases). V lost 0 bases and J lost 6, with 14 bases in between. The germline gives CDR1 ENHRY, CDR2 SYGVKD. The CDR3 is 15 residues long. Here the CDR3 reads CAISESAGTGNGYTF. The CDR3 coding sequence is TGTGCCATCAGTGAGTCCGCCGGGACCGGAAATGGCTACACCTTC.

This clone was seen just once. This chain joins TRBV5-1 and TRBJ2-5, with no clear D. Deletions cut 4 bases from V and 4 bases from J, with 11 bases between. Germline assignment: CDR1 SGHRS and CDR2 YFSETQ. The CDR3 has 13 residues. The CDR3 DNA reads as TGCGCCAGCAGCGACCAGGTCTCAGAGACCCAGTACTTC. Protein product: CASSDQVSETQYF.

This clone was seen just once. V usage is TRBV25-1 and J usage is TRBJ1-6; a possible D gene is TRBD1 (6 bases). From germline, CDR1 is MGHDK and CDR2 SYGVNS. Deletions cut 7 bases from V and 7 bases from J, with 11 bases between. The CDR3 spans 13 residues. This CDR3 is CASKRTDNSPLHF. For the CDR3, the DNA is TGTGCCAGCAAAAGGACAGACAATTCACCCCTCCACTTT.

A single count supports this clone. This sequence joins TRBV27 and TRBJ2-2; TRBD2 aligns across 15 bases. The V gene's germline CDR1 is MNHEY and CDR2 SMNVEV (reference sequence). The junction had 3 bases not matched to a gene; V was cut back by 1 base and J by 6 bases. The CDR3 loop spans 17 amino acids. The CDR3 region is CASSLLGLAGGSGELFF. The DNA for the CDR3 is TGTGCCAGCAGTTTATTGGGACTAGCGGGAGGCTCCGGGGAGCTGTTTTTT.

With respect to this clone: One junction end disagrees with the germline gene, perhaps due to a read error. CDR3 region: CASSPWGAGSYEQYF. For the CDR3, the DNA is TGTGCCAGCAGCCCCTGGGGGGCGGGTTCCTACGAACAGTACTTC. The chain couples TRBV7-9 to TRBJ2-7, with D perhaps assigned TRBD1 or TRBD2 (6 bases each). The germline gives CDR1 SEHNR, CDR2 FQNEAQ (reference sequence). The CDR3 runs 15 residues. Full variable domain (missing parts from reference TRBV7-9 and TRBJ2-7): DTGVSQNPRHKITKRGQNVTFRCDPISEHNRLYWYRQTLGQGPEFLTYFQNEAQLEKSRLLSDRFSAERPKGSFSTLEIQRTEQGDSAMYLCASSPWGAGSYEQYFGPGTRLTVT.